This T cell receptor (beta chain) was captured in a study of blood T cell repertoires in COVID-19. The data were produced by immunoSEQ multiplex PCR, yet TCRdb's version contains in-frame clones alone and is incomplete. The sample has around 120,000 clones, about 86% seen once. The length of the CDR3 is 15 residues. From germline, CDR1 is WNHNN and CDR2 SYGVQD (reference sequence). J lost 6 bases, V lost 4 bases, and 6 bases had no gene match. The TCR sequence derives from a woman aged 45 to 65 with active or convalescent COVID-19. This chain links TRBV10-1 with TRBJ2-1, with 10 positions matching TRBD2. Source material: peripheral blood. The CDR3 here is CASSGLAGVGNEQFF. The CDR3 bases are TGCGCCAGCAGTGGCCTAGCGGGAGTGGGCAATGAGCAGTTCTTC.